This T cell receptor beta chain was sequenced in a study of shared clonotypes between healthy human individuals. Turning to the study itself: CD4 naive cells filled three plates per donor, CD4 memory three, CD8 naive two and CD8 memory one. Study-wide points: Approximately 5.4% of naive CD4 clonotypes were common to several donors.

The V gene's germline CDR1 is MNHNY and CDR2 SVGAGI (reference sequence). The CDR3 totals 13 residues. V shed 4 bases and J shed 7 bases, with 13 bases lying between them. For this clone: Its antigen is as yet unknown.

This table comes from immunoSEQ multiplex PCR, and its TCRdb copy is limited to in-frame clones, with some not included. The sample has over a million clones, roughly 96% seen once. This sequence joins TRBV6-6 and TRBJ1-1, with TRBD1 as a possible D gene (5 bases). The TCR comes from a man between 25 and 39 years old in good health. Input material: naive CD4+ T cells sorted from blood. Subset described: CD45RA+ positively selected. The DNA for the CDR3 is TGTGCCAGCAGTTTAGGGGCGGGAGGTGAAGCTTTCTTT. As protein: CASSLGAGGEAFF.